These 17 T cell receptor beta chains came from one sample sequenced in a study of T cell responses to AZD1222 COVID-19 vaccine. Sequencing was performed with immunoSEQ multiplex PCR; in TCRdb, only in-frame clones are kept and a portion is missing. Here the sample spans roughly 140,000 clones, roughly 88% being singletons. The sequencing used peripheral blood, collected on day 0 of MenACWY control vaccination. All receptors derive from an adult in good health.

This chain uses TRBV7-3 with TRBJ2-7; 12 nucleotides align to TRBD1. This CDR3 region has 13 residues. The V and J ends lost 6 bases and 7 bases, in that order; junction bases with no gene match: 4. CDR1 SGHTA and CDR2 FQGTGA come from the germline V gene. The CDR3 DNA reads TGTGCCAGCAGTAGGGACAGGGGGCGAGAGCAGTACTTC. This codes for CASSRDRGREQYF.

This chain connects TRBV19 to TRBJ2-2; 8 nucleotides line up with TRBD1. Per germline, CDR1 LNHDA and CDR2 SQIVND (reference sequence). V trimming: 3 bases; J trimming: 5 bases; junction bases outside the gene matches: 8. CDR3 length equals 16 residues. The CDR3 DNA sequence: TGTGCCAGTAGTATCCTACAGGGGGTTAAAACCGGGGAGCTGTTTTTT. Amino acid sequence: CASSILQGVKTGELFF. Using reference TRBV19 and TRBJ2-2 for the parts outside the CDR3, the full variable domain is DGGITQSPKYLFRKEGQNVTLSCEQNLNHDAMYWYRQDPGQGLRLIYYSQIVNDFQKGDIAEGYSVSREKKESFPLTVTSAQKNPTAFYLCASSILQGVKTGELFFGEGSRLTVL.

The chain joins TRBV14 to TRBJ1-1, with D hard to call. Germline CDR1 and CDR2: SGHDN and FVKESK. The CDR3 length is 14 residues. V shed 2 bases and J shed 1 base, with 8 bases lying between them. The CDR3 nucleotides are TGTGCCAGCAGCCAACTGTTAAGGAACACTGAAGCTTTCTTT. It is translated as CASSQLLRNTEAFF. The variable domain in full, with the rest retrieved from reference TRBV14 and TRBJ1-1, is EAGVTQFPSHSVIEKGQTVTLRCDPISGHDNLYWYRRVMGKEIKFLLHFVKESKQDESGMPNNRFLAERTGGTYSTLKVQPAELEDSGVYFCASSQLLRNTEAFFGQGTRLTVV.

This rearrangement joins TRBV27 to TRBJ2-5, with D possibly matching TRBD2 (5 bases). CDR3 length equals 16 residues. V lost 0 bases and J 5 bases, leaving 16 bases between the germline ends. Germline CDR1 MNHEY, CDR2 SMNVEV (reference sequence). Written as DNA, the CDR3 is TGTGCCAGCAGTTTATCTCCTACTAGGTCCTGGGAGACCCAGTACTTC. Its protein is CASSLSPTRSWETQYF.

The V and J genes are TRBV11-3 and TRBJ1-6; D uncertain. CDR1 is SGHNT, CDR2 YENEEA, per germline. The V end lost 6 bases, the J end lost 8 bases, and 11 bases lay between the germline ends. This CDR3 comprises 13 residues. The CDR3 spells CASRARGDSPLHF. The CDR3 DNA reads TGTGCCAGCAGGGCGAGAGGCGATTCACCCCTCCACTTT. Looking up the rest from reference TRBV11-3 and TRBJ1-6 gives the full variable domain: EAGVVQSPRYKIIEKKQPVAFWCNPISGHNTLYWYLQNLGQGPELLIRYENEEAVDDSQLPKDRFSAERLKGVDSTLKIQPAELGDSAVYLCASRARGDSPLHFGNGTRLTVT.

This clone turned up a few times. The genes are TRBV4-3 and TRBJ2-5, with 12 bases fitting TRBD2. V shed 1 base, J shed 4 bases, and the junction held 1 base outside the gene matches. There are 15 residues in the CDR3. Germline CDR1 and CDR2: LGHNA and YSLEER. CDR3 sequence (DNA): TGCGCCAGCAGCCAAGGGGGACTAGCGGGAGAGACCCAGTACTTC. Translating it yields CASSQGGLAGETQYF.

In its sample, this clone was seen once. V is TRBV9 and J is TRBJ1-2; D ambiguous. This CDR3 has 14 amino acids. CDR1 SGDLS and CDR2 YYNGEE come from the germline V gene. V gave up 0 bases and J gave up 8 bases, with 14 bases separating them. In DNA, the CDR3 is TGTGCCAGCAGCGTAGTTGATCCGGCTCAGGGCTACACCTTC. Residues: CASSVVDPAQGYTF.

The chain is built from TRBV18 and TRBJ1-4; no clear D. The length of the CDR3 is 13 residues. Trimming removed 1 base from V and 4 bases from J, with 4 bases in between. The germline gives CDR1 KGHSH, CDR2 LQKENI. CDR3 coding DNA: TGTGCCAGCTCACCACAGATTAATGAAAAACTGTTTTTT. The encoded protein is CASSPQINEKLFF. Full variable domain (remainder filled in from reference TRBV18 and TRBJ1-4): NAGVMQNPRHLVRRRGQEARLRCSPMKGHSHVYWYRQLPEEGLKFMVYLQKENIIDESGMPKERFSAEFPKEGPSILRIQQVVRGDSAAYFCASSPQINEKLFFGSGTQLSVL.

The V and J genes are TRBV9 and TRBJ2-3; D is ambiguous. There are 14 residues in the CDR3. The V gene lost 0 bases and the J gene lost 5 bases, with 10 bases spanning the gap. Germline CDR1 reads SGDLS; CDR2 reads YYNGEE. CDR3 coding DNA: TGTGCCAGCAGCGTAGCCAGATATGGAGATACGCAGTATTTT. Translated, it gives CASSVARYGDTQYF.

This chain joins TRBV19 and TRBJ2-1; unclear D gene. This CDR3 contains 12 residues. Trimming cost V 3 bases and J 8 bases, with 8 bases left between them. The germline gives CDR1 LNHDA, CDR2 SQIVND (reference sequence). In nucleotides, the CDR3 is TGTGCCAGTAGTATTAACCAGGATGAGCAGTTCTTC. Its protein is CASSINQDEQFF. Drawing the rest from reference TRBV19 and TRBJ2-1, the complete variable domain is DGGITQSPKYLFRKEGQNVTLSCEQNLNHDAMYWYRQDPGQGLRLIYYSQIVNDFQKGDIAEGYSVSREKKESFPLTVTSAQKNPTAFYLCASSINQDEQFFGPGTRLTVL.

V and J are TRBV3-1 (or the pseudogene TRBV3-2) and TRBJ1-2; no definite D call. This CDR3 has 15 amino acids. The V gene's germline CDR1 is LGHDT and CDR2 YNNKEL (reference sequence). V was trimmed by 5 bases and J by 4 bases, leaving 17 bases between them. CDR3 nucleotide sequence: TGTGCCAGCAGCAGAGATTGGGCGCGCGGCTATGGCTACACCTTC. It encodes CASSRDWARGYGYTF.

This chain joins TRBV18 and TRBJ1-4, with D possibly TRBD1 on 6 matching bases. V lost 2 bases and J lost 8, with 9 bases in between. The germline gives CDR1 KGHSH, CDR2 LQKENI. This CDR3 is built from 13 residues. CDR3 DNA: TGTGCCAGCTCACCAGGACAGAGGGAAAAACTGTTTTTT. As protein: CASSPGQREKLFF.

The rearrangement links TRBV6-1 to TRBJ2-3; weak D call: TRBD2 (6 bases). Germline assignment: CDR1 MNHNS and CDR2 SASEGT. Deletions cut 3 bases from V and 2 bases from J, with 18 bases between. The length of the CDR3 is 17 residues. CDR3 in amino acids: CASSDRMGGRSTDTQYF. CDR3 nucleotide sequence: TGTGCCAGCAGTGACCGGATGGGGGGTAGGTCCACAGATACGCAGTATTTT.

V usage is TRBV7-2 and J usage is TRBJ1-5, with D tentatively TRBD1 (6 bases). V lost 1 base and J lost 11, with 21 bases in between. CDR1 is SGHTA, CDR2 FQGNSA, per germline. CDR3 length: 16 residues. In nucleotides, the CDR3 is TGTGCCAGCAGCTTAGGAGGGGGGCTGTTTATCCCGGCCCAGCATTTT. Translating it yields CASSLGGGLFIPAQHF.

The chain carries TRBV5-1 and TRBJ2-2; D ambiguous. Between the trimmed V and J ends, which lost 2 bases and 3 bases, there was a span of 11 bases. The CDR3 has 15 amino acids. Germline V gene sequence: CDR1 SGHRS, CDR2 YFSETQ. In DNA, the CDR3 is TGCGCCAGCAGCTTTGGTACCTCCGACACCGGGGAGCTGTTTTTT. It specifies CASSFGTSDTGELFF.

This clone was seen a single time. The rearrangement joins TRBV28 to TRBJ2-7; 7 bases match TRBD1. The germline V gene has CDR1 MDHEN and CDR2 SYDVKM. V was pared by 2 bases and J by 0 bases, with 4 bases of the junction left unmatched. The length of the CDR3 is 15 residues. The CDR3 sequence is CASSLIGQDSYEQYF. As DNA, the CDR3 is TGTGCCAGCAGTTTAATCGGACAGGACTCCTACGAGCAGTACTTC.

The chain joins TRBV7-9 to TRBJ2-3; 8 nucleotides match TRBD2. V dropped 5 bases and J dropped 2; count of bases not matched to a gene: 9. The CDR3 runs 16 residues. Germline-derived CDR1 and CDR2 are SEHNR and FQNEAQ (reference sequence). The CDR3 nucleotides read TGTGCCAGCAGCCCCTCGGCGGGGGGCTACACAGATACGCAGTATTTT. It codes for CASSPSAGGYTDTQYF.